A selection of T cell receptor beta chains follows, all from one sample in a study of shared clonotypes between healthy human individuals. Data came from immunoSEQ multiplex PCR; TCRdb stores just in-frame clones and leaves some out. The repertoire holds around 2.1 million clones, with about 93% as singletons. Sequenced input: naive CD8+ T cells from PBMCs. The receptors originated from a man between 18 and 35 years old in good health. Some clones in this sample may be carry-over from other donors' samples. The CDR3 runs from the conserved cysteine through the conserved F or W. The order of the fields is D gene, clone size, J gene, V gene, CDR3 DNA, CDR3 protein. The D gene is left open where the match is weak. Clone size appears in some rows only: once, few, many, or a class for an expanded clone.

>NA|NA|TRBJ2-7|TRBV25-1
TGTGCCAGCAGTTGGGTTTACGAGCAGTACTTC
CASSWVYEQYF
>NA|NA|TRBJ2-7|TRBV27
TGTGCCAGCAGTTTAGGTCAGGGTGGGGGTTACGAGCAGTACTTC
CASSLGQGGGYEQYF
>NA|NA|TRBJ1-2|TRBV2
TGTGCCAGCAGTGATACCGACAGGAACTATGGCTACACCTTC
CASSDTDRNYGYTF
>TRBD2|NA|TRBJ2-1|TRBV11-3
TGTGCCAGCAGCTCCCTTGGGCTAGCGGGAGTGGGTGAGCAGTTCTTC
CASSSLGLAGVGEQFF
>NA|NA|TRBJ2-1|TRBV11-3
TGTGCCAGCAGCTCACACTACAGGGATCACAATGAGCAGTTCTTC
CASSSHYRDHNEQFF
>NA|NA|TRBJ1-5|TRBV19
TGTGCCAGTAGTATTGGTTCCGGGGAAGGATATCAGCCCCAGCATTTT
CASSIGSGEGYQPQHF
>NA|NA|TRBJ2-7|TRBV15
TGTGCCACCAGCAGCGGACCCTACGAGCAGTACTTC
CATSSGPYEQYF
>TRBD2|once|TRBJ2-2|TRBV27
TGTGCCAGCAGTTTCTGGGCGGGAGGGCCTGTCGGGGCCGGGGAGCTGTTTTTT
CASSFWAGGPVGAGELFF
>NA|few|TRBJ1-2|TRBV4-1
TGCGCCAGCAGCCAAGATATCGGAGCAGGCTATGGCTACACCTTC
CASSQDIGAGYGYTF
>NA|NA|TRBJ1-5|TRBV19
TGTGCCAGTAGTAAGATCGGACAGCCAACCCGAGGCAATCAGCCCCAGCATTTT
CASSKIGQPTRGNQPQHF
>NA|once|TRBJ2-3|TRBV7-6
TGTGCCAGCAGCCTAGTCCCACTGGGAGATACGCAGTATTTT
CASSLVPLGDTQYF
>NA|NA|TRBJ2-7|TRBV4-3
TGCGCCAGCAGCCCCGGAACAGGCGCCTACGAGCAGTACTTC
CASSPGTGAYEQYF